This TCR beta chain was identified during a study of cytomegalovirus exposure and HLA in healthy donors. The CDR3 covers 17 residues. The trim removed 0 bases at V and 5 bases at J, leaving 10 bases unmatched. Germline CDR1 is SGHDT and CDR2 is YYEEEE. Findings and caveats of the study: Compared with the roughly 700-donor mean, an Asian-associated ancestry cluster reportedly had fewer N-insertions, according to a later analysis. Certain indistinguishable V segments, among them TRBV6-2 and TRBV6-3, were excluded. Common viral pathogens were later found to be apparently linked to several of the most significant clusters. As a later analysis revealed, most CMV-associated TCR beta chains appeared HLA-restricted.

Note on this clone: Its specificity is unknown.

Amplification used 60 Vbeta primers and 13 Jbeta primers. Assay used: immunoSEQ multiplex PCR; TCRdb lists only in-frame clones, some missing. The profile covers about 160,000 clones, with about four fifths appearing a single time and roughly a tenth taken by the ten largest. The sample taken for sequencing was PBMCs. This chain connects TRBV5-6 to TRBJ2-7; 11 positions match TRBD2. This clonotype was sampled from a middle-aged man in good health and CMV-seropositive. The CDR3 spells CASSLGVTSGSRDEQYF. The CDR3 nucleotides are TGTGCCAGCAGCTTGGGGGTAACTAGCGGGAGTCGCGACGAGCAGTACTTC.